Shown below are 17 T cell receptor beta chains from a single sample sequenced in a study of metastatic and nonmetastatic thyroid tumors. Thyroid surgery took place with no prior treatment in any patient. TCRdb re-clonotyped the PCR reads via MiXCR. The repertoire includes around 13,000 clones, 20% to 25% of them detected once, and 11% to 15% sits in the top ten. Sequenced material: adjacent normal tissue. The source of these receptors is a female donor with papillary thyroid cancer or a benign thyroid nodule (not recorded which). Some clones in this sample may be carry-over from other donors' samples.

In its sample, this clone was seen many times. The chain has TRBV10-3 and TRBJ2-3; D might be TRBD2 (7 bases). V shed 3 bases and J shed 4 bases, with 14 bases lying between them. The CDR3 loop spans 15 amino acids. Germline V gene data show CDR1 as ENHRY and CDR2 as SYGVKD. The CDR3 sequence: CAISDGGGGADTQYF. In DNA form, the CDR3 reads TGTGCCATCAGTGATGGAGGGGGGGGGGCAGATACGCAGTATTTT.

This clone appeared a few times. The final CDR3 position lacks the conserved phenylalanine or tryptophan, pointing to a likely read error. This chain links TRBV27 with TRBJ1-2; D is ambiguous. The CDR3 runs 17 residues. CDR1 is MNHEY and CDR2 is SMNVEV in the germline V gene (reference sequence). The CDR3 DNA is TGTGCCAGCAGTTTAGTTCAGCTCCCGGTCAGTAACTATGTCTACACCATC. This gives the protein CASSLVQLPVSNYVYTI.

By share of the sample, this clone is medium-sized. The chain couples TRBV6-1 to TRBJ1-1; 7 nucleotides agree with TRBD1. Germline V gives CDR1 MNHNS, CDR2 SASEGT. V trimming: 7 bases; J trimming: 1 base; junction bases outside the gene matches: 9. The CDR3 is 15 residues long. The CDR3 bases are TGTGCCAGCAAACCCCCTGGGGACAGGAACACTGAAGCTTTCTTT. This translates into CASKPPGDRNTEAFF.

V and J are TRBV3-1 and TRBJ1-2; no definite D call. The germline CDR1 and CDR2 sequences are LGHDT and YNNKEL (reference sequence). V dropped 4 bases and J dropped 7 bases, with 13 bases sitting between them. This CDR3 contains 13 residues. In DNA, the CDR3 is TGTGCCAGCAGCCCCGGGGAAGAGGCTGGCTACACCTTC. Its translation is CASSPGEEAGYTF.

Sample share makes this clone medium-sized. For the CDR3, the DNA is TGTGCCAGCAGTGACGGCAGCTCTGGGGCCAACGTCCTGACTTTC. The encoded protein is CASSDGSSGANVLTF. The V gene is TRBV6-4, the J gene TRBJ2-6, with D unclear. Trimming shortened V by 2 bases and J by 0 bases, and 5 bases separated the two germline ends. The CDR3 spans 15 residues. CDR1 is MRHNA, CDR2 SNTAGT, per germline.

The V gene is TRBV11-2, the J gene TRBJ2-5, with D possibly matching TRBD2 (5 bases). CDR3 length equals 14 residues. CDR1 and CDR2 from the germline V gene are SGHAT and FQNNGV. V dropped 7 bases and J dropped 5 bases, with 17 bases sitting between them. Written as DNA, the CDR3 is TGTGCCAGCATCTCTTTAGTGGGAGCGGAGACCCAGTACTTC. Its translation: CASISLVGAETQYF.

This clone was observed a few times. This chain joins TRBV2 and TRBJ2-5; TRBD1 aligns across 8 bases. V lost 6 bases to trimming and J lost 8 bases; unmatched junction nucleotides: 11. The germline gives CDR1 SNHLY, CDR2 FYNNEI. The CDR3 totals 14 residues. CDR3 in amino acids: CASSAYRGSYTQYF. CDR3 bases: TGTGCCAGCAGCGCGTACAGGGGGTCGTATACCCAGTACTTC.

By proportion, this clone is medium-sized. This rearrangement joins TRBV28 to TRBJ2-3; D is possibly TRBD1 or TRBD2 (5 bases each). V gave up 2 bases and J gave up 2 bases, with 14 bases separating them. Germline CDR1 reads MDHEN; CDR2 reads SYDVKM. The CDR3 runs 16 residues. CDR3 protein: CASSLLGVWVTDTQYF. The CDR3 nucleotides are TGTGCCAGCAGTTTACTGGGGGTTTGGGTCACAGATACGCAGTATTTT.

In this sample, this clone is medium-sized (0.01 to 0.1%). J is TRBJ1-5 and V is TRBV6-1; tentative D call: TRBD1 (5 bases). The CDR3 spans 14 residues. The V end was cut by 8 bases, the J end by 0 bases, with 11 bases between. Germline assignment: CDR1 MNHNS and CDR2 SASEGT. The CDR3 loop is CASRQPYSNQPQHF. In DNA, the CDR3 is TGTGCCAGCCGACAGCCTTATAGCAATCAGCCCCAGCATTTT.

This clone was recorded at least ten times. This specimen includes other DNA sequences encoding the same CDR3. The rearrangement uses TRBV2 and TRBJ2-1, with 12 positions matching TRBD1. Germline V CDR1 and CDR2: SNHLY, FYNNEI. The CDR3 length is 16 residues. The V gene end was trimmed by 8 bases and the J gene end by 2 bases; junction bases not matched to a gene: 7. The CDR3 region is CASEGTGGSPYNEQFF. CDR3 nucleotides: TGTGCCAGCGAGGGGACAGGGGGCTCCCCCTACAATGAGCAGTTCTTC.

This clone was found many times. The J gene is TRBJ2-5, the V gene TRBV10-3, with 8 nucleotides matching TRBD2. The trim removed 6 bases at V and 3 bases at J, leaving 12 bases unmatched. The CDR3 contains 16 residues. The germline gives CDR1 ENHRY, CDR2 SYGVKD. The CDR3 is CAIRDPLGAGEETQYF. In nucleotides, the CDR3 is TGTGCCATCAGGGACCCCTTGGGAGCGGGAGAAGAGACCCAGTACTTC.

This clone is judged medium-sized. A single base separates this from a much larger clone, so it may be a read error. This sample includes further DNA sequences coding for the same CDR3. The gene calls are TRBV6-5 and TRBJ2-7, with a possible D match to TRBD2 (5 bases). CDR1 MNHEY and CDR2 SVGAGI come from the germline V gene. This CDR3 has 14 amino acids. CDR3 sequence reads: CASSYREWSDEQYF. CDR3 nucleotides: TGTGCCAGCAGTTACCGGGAATGGAGTGACGAACAGTACTTC.

V gene TRBV12-3 or TRBV12-4 combines with J gene TRBJ2-5, with 12 bases identical to TRBD2. V lost 6 bases to trimming and J lost 4 bases; unmatched junction nucleotides: 9. CDR3 length: 16 amino acids. Here the CDR3 reads CASSQTSGGTGETQYF. DNA for the CDR3: TGTGCCAGCAGCCAAACTAGCGGGGGGACGGGAGAGACCCAGTACTTC.

The genes are TRBV7-2 and TRBJ1-5; TRBD1 matches 10 bases. J gave up 4 bases and V 6 bases, and 3 bases lay outside the gene matches. Looked up from germline, CDR1 is SGHTA and CDR2 is FQGNSA. The CDR3 length is 14 residues. CDR3 protein: CASSRTGGNQPQHF. DNA for the CDR3: TGTGCCAGCAGTCGGACAGGGGGGAATCAGCCCCAGCATTTT.

This clone was observed a handful of times. The chain joins TRBV12-3 or TRBV12-4 to TRBJ1-2; D might be TRBD1 (6 bases). Trimming cost V 1 base and J 4 bases, with 7 bases left between them. The CDR3 is made up of 13 amino acids. CDR3 bases: TGTGCCAGCAGTTTAGGGGACACCTATGGCTACACCTTC. The encoded protein is CASSLGDTYGYTF.

V and J are TRBV12-3 or TRBV12-4 and TRBJ1-1; D gene uncertain. The CDR3 totals 17 residues. V lost 6 bases and J 5 bases, leaving 25 bases between the germline ends. This CDR3 reads CASSLPQWARGGTEAFF. The CDR3 region has the DNA TGTGCCAGCAGCCTGCCCCAGTGGGCCCGTGGAGGGACTGAAGCTTTCTTT.

By sample share, this clone is medium-sized. This rearrangement joins TRBV19 to TRBJ2-7; D may be TRBD2 (5 bases). V lost 2 bases and J lost 4, with 9 bases in between. The CDR3 runs 13 residues. Germline V CDR1 and CDR2: LNHDA, SQIVND (reference sequence). The CDR3 DNA is TGTGCCAGTAGTATAAGCCCGGGGTACGAGCAGTACTTC. This translates into CASSISPGYEQYF.